This TCR beta chain appears in the sequencing data of a study of regulatory T cells in long-lasting Graves disease. Germline lookup yields CDR1 LGHNA and CDR2 YSLEER. Deletions cut 1 base from V and 7 bases from J, with 20 bases between. The CDR3 has 16 residues. CDR3 regions were amplified by Arm-PCR using iRepertoire HTBI primers to build TCR beta libraries. MiXCR was run by TCRdb on the multiplex PCR reads, yielding one entry per CDR3 protein. The sample yields around 460,000 distinct CDR3 sequences, about 22% seen once. As for time point: persistent/refractory GD, antithyroid drugs over 5 years with positive TRAb. Construction of the TCR library relied on RNA isolated from PBMCs.

The sequencing here drew on peripheral blood mononuclear cells (PBMCs), taken when the disease was refractory, from a patient treated with antithyroid drugs. The chain has TRBV4-3 and TRBJ2-7, with D perhaps matching TRBD1 (6 bases). The source is a female donor with Graves disease. The CDR3 region is CASSQVFGDNPPEQYF. DNA of the CDR3: TGCGCCAGCAGCCAAGTGTTTGGGGACAACCCCCCGGAGCAGTACTTC.